Sequencing of this T cell receptor (beta chain) was carried out in a study of T-cell memory formation after mild COVID-19 (dated by TCRdb to the early 2020s). About the investigation overall: TCR sequence clusters from the two donors were largely donor specific. The cohort comprised two young, previously healthy adult volunteers, one female and one male. In two donors, T-cell clones that expanded and contracted after mild COVID-19 were followed by sequencing TCRalpha and TCRbeta repertoires longitudinally.

Overall study outcomes, separate from this receptor: Contracting CD4+ clones were located mainly in the CM and EM memory subsets, whereas CD8+ clones were found to be enriched in EMRA. Only two mild cases were covered in the study, and larger cohorts including severe cases with pre-infection samples were considered necessary. From day 15 to 85, contracting clones showed balanced CD4/CD8 phenotypes, whereas a second wave of clones that expanded from day 15 to 37 leaned towards CD4+. Whether the second-wave clones peaking on day 37 were SARS-CoV-2 specific was not confirmed. The detection of some responding clones in pre-infection memory suggests that pre-existing cross-reactive memory T cells joined the SARS-CoV-2 response.

Inclusive of the bounding cysteine and phenylalanine, the CDR3 is 15 residues long. The entry retains the CDR3 DNA only, 45 bases that are in frame from base 1. The germline V gene encodes CDR1 SGHRS and CDR2 YFSETQ. V loses 4 bases, J loses 5 bases, and the germline ends lie 18 bases apart. As to this clonotype: The specificity of this receptor is unknown. No quality values exist for individual bases; no much larger clone is one base distant.

PBMCs were isolated by Ficoll-Paque density gradient centrifugation. Sequencing instrument: Illumina NovaSeq 6000. TCRalpha and TCRbeta cDNA libraries were built by 5'RACE with constant-segment primers, adding sample barcodes and unique molecular identifiers. RNA was extracted from every sample with Trizol reagent. Library amplification was performed in two PCR steps, and a second sample barcode and Illumina TruSeq adapters were introduced in the second step. Sequencing of the libraries was done on an Illumina NovaSeq, producing 2 x 150 bp paired-end reads. The study's processing was this. Demultiplexing of reads and collapsing into UMI-guided consensus sequences were performed with migec v1.2.7. Using mixcr v2.1.11, the UMI consensuses were aligned to TRA and TRB V and J templates and assembled into clonotypes. A clonotype was counted as expanded or contracted only when both edgeR and NoisET called the clonotype significant, with the noise models trained on biological replicates. For edgeR calls, the thresholds were a false discovery rate-adjusted p below 0.01 and a log2 fold-change of 1. As an exploratory analysis of dynamics, PCA with hierarchical clustering was applied to max-normalized trajectories of the 1000 most abundant clonotypes. Separately sequenced CD4+ and CD8+ repertoires were used to assign a CD4 or CD8 phenotype to each responding clone. TCRdb's own reprocessing of the public reads used fastp at Q25 and MiXCR and kept productive beta chains. Every distinct CDR3 protein forms one entry, paired with its most common genes and DNA. These V and J calls are TCRdb output, not the study's own analysis. In this sample the table shows roughly 240,000 distinct CDR3 sequences, roughly 15% of which occur a single time. 2.1% of the sample is held by the ten biggest clonotypes.

The specimen sequenced was PBMCs or a T cell subset sorted from them (not recorded which). The TCR comes from an adult woman who had mild COVID-19 (a few samples of this study predate the infection). The sample titles of this study are shuffled in the database, so cell type and time point are left out; the donor was told from shared clones. The chain is made from TRBV5-1 and TRBJ2-5; TRBD2 could be the D gene, as 5 bases match. The CDR3 in this case is CASSSLARERETQYF. The DNA is as follows: TGCGCCAGCAGCAGCTTGGCTAGAGAGCGGGAGACCCAGTACTTC.